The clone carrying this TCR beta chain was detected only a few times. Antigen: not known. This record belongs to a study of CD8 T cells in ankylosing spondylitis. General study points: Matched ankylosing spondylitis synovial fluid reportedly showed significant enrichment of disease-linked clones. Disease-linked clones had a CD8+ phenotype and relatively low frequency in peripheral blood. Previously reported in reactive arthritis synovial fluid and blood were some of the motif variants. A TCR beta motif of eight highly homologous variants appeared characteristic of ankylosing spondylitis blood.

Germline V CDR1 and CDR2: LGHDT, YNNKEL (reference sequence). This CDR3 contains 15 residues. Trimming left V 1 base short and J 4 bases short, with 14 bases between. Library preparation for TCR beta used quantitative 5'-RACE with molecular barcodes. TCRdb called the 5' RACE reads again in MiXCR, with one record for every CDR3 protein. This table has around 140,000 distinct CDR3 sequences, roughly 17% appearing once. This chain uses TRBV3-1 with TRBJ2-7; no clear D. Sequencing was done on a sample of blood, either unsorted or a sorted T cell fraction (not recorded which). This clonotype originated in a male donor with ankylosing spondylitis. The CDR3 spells CASSQGFSDGYEQYF. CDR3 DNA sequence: TGTGCCAGCAGCCAAGGATTTTCGGACGGATACGAGCAGTACTTC.